The T cell receptor beta chain described here comes from a study of OX40 agonist ivuxolimab in advanced cancers. Looking at the study overall: Patients were given ivuxolimab, an antibody that agonizes OX40 (CD134). Regarding the study as a whole: Both CD4+ and CD8+ T cell populations in blood had undergone clonal expansion by week 6 at 0.1 to 3.0 mg/kg.

Of note for this clone: Its antigen remains unidentified.

Trimming took off 5 bases at V and 6 bases at J, with 14 bases between the two ends. In germline, CDR1 is SGHRS, CDR2 YFSETQ. This CDR3 is built from 14 residues. Some clones are missing from TCRdb's copy, which holds only in-frame ones; the method was immunoSEQ multiplex PCR. The profile shows around 75,000 clones, roughly 91% of them singletons. The rearrangement joins TRBV5-1 to TRBJ1-4; weak D call: TRBD1 (5 bases). This sequence originates from an adult with an advanced solid tumor such as melanoma, head and neck, liver or kidney cancer. Sequencing used CD4+ or CD8+ T cells sorted from blood, obtained in a trial of the OX40 agonist ivuxolimab. The CDR3 is CASSQGQTDEKLFF. CDR3 bases: TGCGCCAGCAGTCAGGGCCAGACGGATGAAAAACTGTTTTTT.